This T cell receptor (beta chain) derives from a study of T cells in localized non-small cell lung cancer. General study points: It remains possible that heterogeneity exists, since only one tumor region was sequenced. Maximal T cell clonality occurred in uninvolved adjacent lung, with tumor ranking below it. Paired adjacent lung recovered a median around 60 of the top 100 tumor clones. An association was observed between higher blood T cell density and longer overall survival.

The J segment lost 2 bases and the V segment lost 4 bases, leaving 6 bases of the junction unmatched. Germline loops: CDR1 MNHEY, CDR2 SVGAGI. The CDR3 runs to 16 residues. Sequenced by immunoSEQ multiplex PCR; TCRdb stores in-frame clones only, minus some. The sample records 25,000 to 30,000 clones, about 90% being singletons. As to this clone: Antigen unknown.

The receptor's source is a woman between 35 and 75 years old with stage III lung adenocarcinoma. This chain joins TRBV6-5 and TRBJ2-3; 10 nucleotides match TRBD2. Sequenced material: peripheral blood mononuclear cells, taken before any cancer treatment. The CDR3, as DNA: TGTGCCAGCAGTTGGTCTAGCGGGGGCCCCACAGATACGCAGTATTTT. Residues: CASSWSSGGPTDTQYF.